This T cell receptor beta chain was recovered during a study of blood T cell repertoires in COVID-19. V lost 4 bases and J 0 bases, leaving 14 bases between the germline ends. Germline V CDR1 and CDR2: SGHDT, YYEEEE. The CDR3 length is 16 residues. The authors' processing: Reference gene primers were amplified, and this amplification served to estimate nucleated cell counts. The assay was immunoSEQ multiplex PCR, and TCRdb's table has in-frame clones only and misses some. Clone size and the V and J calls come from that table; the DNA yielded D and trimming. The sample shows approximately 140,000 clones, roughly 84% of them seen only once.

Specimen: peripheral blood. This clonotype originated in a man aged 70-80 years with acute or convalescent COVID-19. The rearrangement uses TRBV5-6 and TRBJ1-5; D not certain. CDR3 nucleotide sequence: TGTGCCAGCAGCCGGGGTATAAGAGATAGCAATCAGCCCCAGCATTTT. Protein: CASSRGIRDSNQPQHF.